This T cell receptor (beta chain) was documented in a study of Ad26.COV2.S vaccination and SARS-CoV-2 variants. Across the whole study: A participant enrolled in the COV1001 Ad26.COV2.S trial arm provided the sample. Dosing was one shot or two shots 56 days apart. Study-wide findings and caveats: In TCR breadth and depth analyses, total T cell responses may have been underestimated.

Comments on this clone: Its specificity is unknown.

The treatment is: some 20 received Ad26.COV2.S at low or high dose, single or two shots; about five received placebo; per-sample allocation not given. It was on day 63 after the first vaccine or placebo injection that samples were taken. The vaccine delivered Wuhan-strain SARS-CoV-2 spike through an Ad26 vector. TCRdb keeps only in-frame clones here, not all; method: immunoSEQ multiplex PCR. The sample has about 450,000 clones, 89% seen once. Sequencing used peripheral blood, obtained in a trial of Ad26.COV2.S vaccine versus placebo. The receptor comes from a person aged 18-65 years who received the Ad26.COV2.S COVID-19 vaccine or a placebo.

The chain's CDR3 is CASSRTTVGSPATQYF. In nucleotides, the CDR3 is TGTGCCAGCTCACGGACCACCGTCGGTTCGCCCGCTACGCAGTATTTT. This rearrangement joins TRBV18 to TRBJ2-3; unclear D gene. Trimming cost V 4 bases and J 8 bases, with 22 bases left between them. The CDR3 is 16 residues long. The germline V gene encodes CDR1 KGHSH and CDR2 LQKENI.